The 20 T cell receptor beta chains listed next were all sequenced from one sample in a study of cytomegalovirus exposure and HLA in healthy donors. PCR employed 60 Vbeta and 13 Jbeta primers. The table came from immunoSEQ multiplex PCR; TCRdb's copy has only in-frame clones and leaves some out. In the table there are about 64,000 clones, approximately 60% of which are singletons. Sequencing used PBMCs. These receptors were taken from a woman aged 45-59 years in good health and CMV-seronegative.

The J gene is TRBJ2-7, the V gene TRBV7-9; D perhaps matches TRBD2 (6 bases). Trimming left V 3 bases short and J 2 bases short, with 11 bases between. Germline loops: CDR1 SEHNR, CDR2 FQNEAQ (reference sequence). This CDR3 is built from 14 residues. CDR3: CASSFTGATYEQYF. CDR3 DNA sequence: TGTGCCAGCAGCTTTACGGGAGCCACCTACGAGCAGTACTTC.

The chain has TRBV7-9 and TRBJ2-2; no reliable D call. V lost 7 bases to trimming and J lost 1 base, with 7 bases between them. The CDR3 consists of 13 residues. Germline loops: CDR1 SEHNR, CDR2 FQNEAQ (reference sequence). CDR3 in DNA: TGTGCCAGCAACTACTGGAACACCGGGGAGCTGTTTTTT. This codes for CASNYWNTGELFF. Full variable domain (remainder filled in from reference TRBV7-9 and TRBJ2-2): DTGVSQNPRHKITKRGQNVTFRCDPISEHNRLYWYRQTLGQGPEFLTYFQNEAQLEKSRLLSDRFSAERPKGSFSTLEIQRTEQGDSAMYLCASNYWNTGELFFGEGSRLTVL.

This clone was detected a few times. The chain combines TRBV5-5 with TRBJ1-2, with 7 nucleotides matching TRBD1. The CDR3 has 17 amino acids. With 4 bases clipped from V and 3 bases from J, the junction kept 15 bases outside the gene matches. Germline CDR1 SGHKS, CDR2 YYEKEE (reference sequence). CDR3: CASSATGNVGFYYGYTF. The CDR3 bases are TGTGCCAGCAGCGCGACAGGGAATGTAGGATTTTACTATGGCTACACCTTC.

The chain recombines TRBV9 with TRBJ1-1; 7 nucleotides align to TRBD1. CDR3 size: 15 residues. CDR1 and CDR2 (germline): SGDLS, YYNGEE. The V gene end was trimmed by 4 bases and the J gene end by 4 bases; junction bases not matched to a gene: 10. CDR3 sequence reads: CASSPGGSLGTEAFF. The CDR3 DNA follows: TGTGCCAGCAGCCCAGGGGGTTCCTTGGGCACTGAAGCTTTCTTT.

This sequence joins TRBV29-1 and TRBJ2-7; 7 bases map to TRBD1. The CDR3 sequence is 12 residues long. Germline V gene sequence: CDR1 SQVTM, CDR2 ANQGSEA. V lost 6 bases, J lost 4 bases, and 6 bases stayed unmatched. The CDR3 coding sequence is TGCAGCGTAGCTAGGGACAGTTACGAGCAGTACTTC. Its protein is CSVARDSYEQYF.

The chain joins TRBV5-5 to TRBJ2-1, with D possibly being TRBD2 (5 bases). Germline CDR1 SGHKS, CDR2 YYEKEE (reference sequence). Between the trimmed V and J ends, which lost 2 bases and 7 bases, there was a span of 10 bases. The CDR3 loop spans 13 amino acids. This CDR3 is CASSFPSGNEQFF. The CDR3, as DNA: TGTGCCAGCAGCTTCCCAAGCGGTAATGAGCAGTTCTTC.

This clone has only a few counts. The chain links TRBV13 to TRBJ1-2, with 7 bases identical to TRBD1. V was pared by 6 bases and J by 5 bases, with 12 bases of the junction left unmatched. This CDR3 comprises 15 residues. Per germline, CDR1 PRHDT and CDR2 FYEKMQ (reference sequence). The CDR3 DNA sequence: TGTGCCAGCAGTTCGACAGGGCCTCTTCCTTATGGCTACACCTTC. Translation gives CASSSTGPLPYGYTF. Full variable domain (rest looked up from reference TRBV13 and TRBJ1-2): AAGVIQSPRHLIKEKRETATLKCYPIPRHDTVYWYQQGPGQDPQFLISFYEKMQSDKGSIPDRFSAQQFSDYHSELNMSSLELGDSALYFCASSSTGPLPYGYTFGSGTRLTVV.

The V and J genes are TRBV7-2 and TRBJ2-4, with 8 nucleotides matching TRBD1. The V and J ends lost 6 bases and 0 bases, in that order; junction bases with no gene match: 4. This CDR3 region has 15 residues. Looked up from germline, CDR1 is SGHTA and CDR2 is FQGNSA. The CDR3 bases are TGTGCCAGCAGACTGGACAGGGCAGCCAAAAACATTCAGTACTTC. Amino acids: CASRLDRAAKNIQYF.

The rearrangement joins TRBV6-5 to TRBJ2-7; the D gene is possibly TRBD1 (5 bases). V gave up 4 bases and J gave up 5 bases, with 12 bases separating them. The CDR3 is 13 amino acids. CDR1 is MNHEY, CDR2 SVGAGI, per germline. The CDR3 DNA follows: TGTGCCAGCAGTTCCGCAGGGCCAAACGAGCAGTACTTC. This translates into CASSSAGPNEQYF.

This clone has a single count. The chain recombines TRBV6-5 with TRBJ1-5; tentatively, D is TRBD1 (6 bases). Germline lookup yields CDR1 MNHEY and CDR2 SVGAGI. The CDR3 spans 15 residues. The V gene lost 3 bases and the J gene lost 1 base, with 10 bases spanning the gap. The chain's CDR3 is CASSYGGASNQPQHF. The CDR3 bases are TGTGCCAGCAGTTATGGGGGGGCGAGCAATCAGCCCCAGCATTTT.

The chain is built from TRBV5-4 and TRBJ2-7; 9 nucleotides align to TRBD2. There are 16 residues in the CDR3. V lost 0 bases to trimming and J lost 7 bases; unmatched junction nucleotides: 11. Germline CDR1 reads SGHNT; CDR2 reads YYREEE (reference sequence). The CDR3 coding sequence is TGTGCCAGCAGCTTGGCCGGCCTAGCGGGAAGTGGTGAGCAGTACTTC. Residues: CASSLAGLAGSGEQYF.

The CDR3 protein is CSVDGGSNEQFF. CDR3 sequence (DNA): TGCAGCGTTGATGGCGGGAGTAATGAGCAGTTCTTC. This chain uses TRBV29-1 with TRBJ2-1; 7 bases are shared with TRBD2. Germline trimming cut 3 bases from V and 7 bases from J; bases unmatched to any gene: 3. The CDR3 length is 12 residues. Germline loops: CDR1 SQVTM, CDR2 ANQGSEA.

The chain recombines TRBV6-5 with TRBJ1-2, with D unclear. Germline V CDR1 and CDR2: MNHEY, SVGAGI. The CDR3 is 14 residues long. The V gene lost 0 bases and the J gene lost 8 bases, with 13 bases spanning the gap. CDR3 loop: CASSYSTHFLGYTF. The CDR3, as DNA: TGTGCCAGCAGTTACTCGACACACTTTTTGGGCTACACCTTC.

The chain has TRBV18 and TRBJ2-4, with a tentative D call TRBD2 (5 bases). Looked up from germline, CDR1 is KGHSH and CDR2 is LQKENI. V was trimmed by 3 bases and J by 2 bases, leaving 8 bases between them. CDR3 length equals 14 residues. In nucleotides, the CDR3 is TGTGCCAGCTCACCTGGGAGTCCCAAAAACATTCAGTACTTC. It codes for CASSPGSPKNIQYF.

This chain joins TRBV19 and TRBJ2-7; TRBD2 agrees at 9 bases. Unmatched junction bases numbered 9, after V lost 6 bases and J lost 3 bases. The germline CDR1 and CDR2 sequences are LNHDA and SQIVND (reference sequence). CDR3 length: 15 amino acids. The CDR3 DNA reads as TGTGCCAGTAGCCAACCTAGCGGGGAGAGCTACGAGCAGTACTTC. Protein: CASSQPSGESYEQYF.

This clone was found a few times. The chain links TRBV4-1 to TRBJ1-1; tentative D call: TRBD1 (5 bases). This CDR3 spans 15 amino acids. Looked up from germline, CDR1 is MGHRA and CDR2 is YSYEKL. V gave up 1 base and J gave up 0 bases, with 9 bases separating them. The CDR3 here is CASSQVQTVNTEAFF. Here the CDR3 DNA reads TGCGCCAGCAGCCAAGTCCAGACAGTGAACACTGAAGCTTTCTTT.

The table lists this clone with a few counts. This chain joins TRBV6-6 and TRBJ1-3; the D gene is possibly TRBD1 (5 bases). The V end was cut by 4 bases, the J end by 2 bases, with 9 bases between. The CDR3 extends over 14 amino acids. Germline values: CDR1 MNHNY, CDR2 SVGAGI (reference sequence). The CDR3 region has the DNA TGTGCCAGCAGTTCCGTGACAGCTGGAAACACCATATATTTT. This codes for CASSSVTAGNTIYF.

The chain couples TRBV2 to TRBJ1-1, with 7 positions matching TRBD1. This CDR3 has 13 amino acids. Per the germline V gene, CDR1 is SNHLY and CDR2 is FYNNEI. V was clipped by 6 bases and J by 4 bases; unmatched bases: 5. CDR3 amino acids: CASRFAGGTEAFF. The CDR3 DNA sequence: TGTGCCAGCAGATTCGCAGGGGGCACTGAAGCTTTCTTT.

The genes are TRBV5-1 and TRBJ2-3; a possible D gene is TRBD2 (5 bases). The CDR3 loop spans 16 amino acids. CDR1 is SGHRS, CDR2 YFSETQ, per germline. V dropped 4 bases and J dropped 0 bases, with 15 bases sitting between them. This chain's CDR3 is CASSPLASPSTDTQYF. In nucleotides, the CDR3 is TGCGCCAGCAGCCCCTTAGCGTCCCCTAGCACAGATACGCAGTATTTT.

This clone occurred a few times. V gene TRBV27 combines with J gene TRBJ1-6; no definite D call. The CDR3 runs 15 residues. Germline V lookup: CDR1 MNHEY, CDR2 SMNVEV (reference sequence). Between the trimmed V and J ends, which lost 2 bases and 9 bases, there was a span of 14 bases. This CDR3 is CASSLHKQGGSPLHF. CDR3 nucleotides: TGTGCCAGCAGTTTACACAAGCAAGGAGGTTCACCCCTCCACTTT.